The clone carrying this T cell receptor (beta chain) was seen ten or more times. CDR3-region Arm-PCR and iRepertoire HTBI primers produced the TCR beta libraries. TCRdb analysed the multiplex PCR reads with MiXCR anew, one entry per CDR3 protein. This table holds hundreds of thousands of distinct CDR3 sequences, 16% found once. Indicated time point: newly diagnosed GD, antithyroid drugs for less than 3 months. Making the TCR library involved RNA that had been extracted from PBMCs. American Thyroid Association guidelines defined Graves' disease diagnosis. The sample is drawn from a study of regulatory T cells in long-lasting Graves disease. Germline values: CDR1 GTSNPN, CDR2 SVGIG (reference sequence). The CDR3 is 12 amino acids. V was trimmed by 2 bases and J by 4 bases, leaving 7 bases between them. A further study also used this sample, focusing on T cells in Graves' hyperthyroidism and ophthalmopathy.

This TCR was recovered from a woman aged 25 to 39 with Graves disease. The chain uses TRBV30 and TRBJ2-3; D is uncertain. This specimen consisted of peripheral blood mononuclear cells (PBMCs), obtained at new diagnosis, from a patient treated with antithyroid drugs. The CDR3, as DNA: TGTGCCTGGAGTAAGTTGGCAGATACGCAGTATTTT. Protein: CAWSKLADTQYF.